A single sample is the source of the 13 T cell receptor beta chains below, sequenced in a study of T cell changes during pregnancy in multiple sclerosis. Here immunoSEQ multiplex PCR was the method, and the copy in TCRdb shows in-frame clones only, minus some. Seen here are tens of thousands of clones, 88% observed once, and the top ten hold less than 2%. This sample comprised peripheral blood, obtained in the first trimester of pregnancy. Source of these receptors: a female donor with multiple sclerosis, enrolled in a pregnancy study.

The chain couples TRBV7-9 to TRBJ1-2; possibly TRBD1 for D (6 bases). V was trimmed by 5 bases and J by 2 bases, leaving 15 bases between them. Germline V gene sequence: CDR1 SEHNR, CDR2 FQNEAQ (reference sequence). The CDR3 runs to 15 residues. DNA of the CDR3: TGTGCCAGCAGCGCGTCAGGGGAATCCAACTATGGCTACACCTTC. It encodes CASSASGESNYGYTF.

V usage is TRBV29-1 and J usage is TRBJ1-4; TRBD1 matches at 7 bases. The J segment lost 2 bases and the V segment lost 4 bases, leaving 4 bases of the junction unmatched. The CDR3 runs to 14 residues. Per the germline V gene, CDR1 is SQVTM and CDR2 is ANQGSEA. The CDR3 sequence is CSVGDSGTNEKLFF. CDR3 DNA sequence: TGCAGCGTTGGGGACAGCGGGACTAATGAAAAACTGTTTTTT.

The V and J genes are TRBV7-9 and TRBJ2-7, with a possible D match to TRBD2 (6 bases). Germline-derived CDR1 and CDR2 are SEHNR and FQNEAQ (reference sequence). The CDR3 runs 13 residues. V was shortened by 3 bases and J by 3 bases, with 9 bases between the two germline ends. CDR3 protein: CASSLLASYEQYF. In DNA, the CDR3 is TGTGCCAGCAGCTTGCTAGCGAGCTACGAGCAGTACTTC.

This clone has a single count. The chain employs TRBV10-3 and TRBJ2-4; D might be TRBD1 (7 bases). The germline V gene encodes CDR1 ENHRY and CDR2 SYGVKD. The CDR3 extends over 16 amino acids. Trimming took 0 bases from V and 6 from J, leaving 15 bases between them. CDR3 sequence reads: CAISESSGGQSNIQYF. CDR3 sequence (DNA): TGTGCCATCAGTGAGTCGTCCGGGGGACAGTCAAACATTCAGTACTTC.

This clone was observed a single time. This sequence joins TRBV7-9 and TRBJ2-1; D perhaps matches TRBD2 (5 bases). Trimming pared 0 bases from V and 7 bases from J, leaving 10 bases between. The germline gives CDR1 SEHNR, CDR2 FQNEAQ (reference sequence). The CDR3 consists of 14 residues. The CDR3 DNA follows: TGTGCCAGCAGCTTAGCACGAGGGTGGAATGAGCAGTTCTTC. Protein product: CASSLARGWNEQFF.

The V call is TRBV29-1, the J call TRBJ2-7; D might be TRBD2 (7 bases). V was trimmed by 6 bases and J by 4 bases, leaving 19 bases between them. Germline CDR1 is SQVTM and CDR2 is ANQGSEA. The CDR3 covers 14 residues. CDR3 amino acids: CSVELGGGVYEQYF. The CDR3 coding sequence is TGCAGCGTGGAATTAGGGGGAGGGGTTTACGAGCAGTACTTC.

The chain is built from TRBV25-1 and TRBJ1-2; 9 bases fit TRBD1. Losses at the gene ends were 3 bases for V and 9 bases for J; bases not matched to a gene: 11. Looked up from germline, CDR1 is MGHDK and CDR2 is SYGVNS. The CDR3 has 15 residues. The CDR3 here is CASSDSGTGTGRYTF. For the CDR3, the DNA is TGTGCCAGCAGTGATTCCGGGACAGGGACAGGTCGCTACACCTTC.

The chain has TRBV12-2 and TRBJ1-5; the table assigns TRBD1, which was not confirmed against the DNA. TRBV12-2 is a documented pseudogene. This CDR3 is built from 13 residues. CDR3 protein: CASRSNTGTPQHF. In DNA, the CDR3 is TGTGCAAGTCGCTCCAACACAGGGACGCCCCAGCATTTT.

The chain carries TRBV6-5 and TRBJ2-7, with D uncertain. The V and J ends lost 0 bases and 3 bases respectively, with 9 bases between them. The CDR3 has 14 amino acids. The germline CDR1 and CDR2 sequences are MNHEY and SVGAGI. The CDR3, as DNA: TGTGCCAGCAGTTACTCGGGCACGCACTACGAGCAGTACTTC. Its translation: CASSYSGTHYEQYF.

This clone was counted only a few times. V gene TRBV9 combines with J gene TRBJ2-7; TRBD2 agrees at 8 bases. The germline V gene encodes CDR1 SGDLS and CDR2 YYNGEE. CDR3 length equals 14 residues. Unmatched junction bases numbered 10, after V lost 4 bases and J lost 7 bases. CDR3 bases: TGTGCCAGCAGCCTGGCGGGAGGCCGGGGGGAGCAGTACTTC. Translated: CASSLAGGRGEQYF. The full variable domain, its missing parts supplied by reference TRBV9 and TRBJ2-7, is DSGVTQTPKHLITATGQRVTLRCSPRSGDLSVYWYQQSLDQGLQFLIQYYNGEERAKGNILERFSAQQFPDLHSELNLSSLELGDSALYFCASSLAGGRGEQYFGPGTRLTVT.

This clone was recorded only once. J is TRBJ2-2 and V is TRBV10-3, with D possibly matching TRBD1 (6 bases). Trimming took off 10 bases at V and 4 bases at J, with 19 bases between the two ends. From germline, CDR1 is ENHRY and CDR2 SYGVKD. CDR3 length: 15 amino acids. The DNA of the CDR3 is TGTGCCACCGTTCAGGGGAAAGTGGGCACCGGGGAGCTGTTTTTT. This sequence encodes CATVQGKVGTGELFF.

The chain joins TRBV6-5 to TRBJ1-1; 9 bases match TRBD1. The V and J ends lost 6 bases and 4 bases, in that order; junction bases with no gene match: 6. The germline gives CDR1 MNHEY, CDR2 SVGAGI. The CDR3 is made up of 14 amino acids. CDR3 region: CASSQDRGSTEAFF. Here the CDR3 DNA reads TGTGCCAGCAGCCAGGACAGGGGTTCCACTGAAGCTTTCTTT.

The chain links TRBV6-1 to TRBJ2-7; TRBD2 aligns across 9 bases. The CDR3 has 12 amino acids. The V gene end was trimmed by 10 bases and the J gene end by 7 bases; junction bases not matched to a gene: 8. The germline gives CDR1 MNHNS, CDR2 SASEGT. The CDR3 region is CATRGLAREQYF. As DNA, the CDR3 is TGTGCCACGCGGGGACTAGCCCGGGAGCAGTACTTC.